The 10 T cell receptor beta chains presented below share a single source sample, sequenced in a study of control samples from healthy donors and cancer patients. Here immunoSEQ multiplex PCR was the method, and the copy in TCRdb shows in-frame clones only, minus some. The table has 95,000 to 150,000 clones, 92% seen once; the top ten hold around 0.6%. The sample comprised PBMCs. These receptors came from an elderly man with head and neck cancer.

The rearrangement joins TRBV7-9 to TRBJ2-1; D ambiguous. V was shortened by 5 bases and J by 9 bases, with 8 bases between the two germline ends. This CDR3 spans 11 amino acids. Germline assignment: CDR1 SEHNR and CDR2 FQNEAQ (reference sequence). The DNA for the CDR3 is TGTGCCAGCAGCCCCGTGGGTGAGCAGTTCTTC. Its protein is CASSPVGEQFF.

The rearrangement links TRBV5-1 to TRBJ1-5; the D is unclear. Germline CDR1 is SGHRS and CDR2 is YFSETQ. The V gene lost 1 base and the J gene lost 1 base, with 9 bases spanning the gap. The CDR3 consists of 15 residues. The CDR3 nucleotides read TGCGCCAGCAGCTTGAGTGCTGGGAGCAATCAGCCCCAGCATTTT. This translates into CASSLSAGSNQPQHF.

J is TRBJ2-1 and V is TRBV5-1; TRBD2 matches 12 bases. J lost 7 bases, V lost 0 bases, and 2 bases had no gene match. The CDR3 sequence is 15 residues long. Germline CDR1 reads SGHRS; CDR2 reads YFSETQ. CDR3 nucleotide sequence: TGCGCCAGCAGCTTGGGACTAGCGGGGGAAAATGAGCAGTTCTTC. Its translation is CASSLGLAGENEQFF. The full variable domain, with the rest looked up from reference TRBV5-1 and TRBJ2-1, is KAGVTQTPRYLIKTRGQQVTLSCSPISGHRSVSWYQQTPGQGLQFLFEYFSETQRNKGNFPGRFSGRQFSNSRSEMNVSTLELGDSALYLCASSLGLAGENEQFFGPGTRLTVL.

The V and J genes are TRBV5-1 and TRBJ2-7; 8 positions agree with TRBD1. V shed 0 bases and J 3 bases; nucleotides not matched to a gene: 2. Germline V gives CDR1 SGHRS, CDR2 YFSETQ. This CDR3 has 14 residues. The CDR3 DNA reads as TGCGCCAGCAGCTTGGGTGGACAGGGCTACGAGCAGTACTTC. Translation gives CASSLGGQGYEQYF.

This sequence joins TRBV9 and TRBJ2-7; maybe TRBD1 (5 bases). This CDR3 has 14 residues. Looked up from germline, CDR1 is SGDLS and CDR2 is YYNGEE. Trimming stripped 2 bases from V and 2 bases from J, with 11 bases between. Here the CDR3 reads CASSVGAGTYEQYF. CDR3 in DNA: TGTGCCAGCAGCGTTGGTGCAGGGACCTACGAGCAGTACTTC. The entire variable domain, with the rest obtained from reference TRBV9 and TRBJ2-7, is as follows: DSGVTQTPKHLITATGQRVTLRCSPRSGDLSVYWYQQSLDQGLQFLIQYYNGEERAKGNILERFSAQQFPDLHSELNLSSLELGDSALYFCASSVGAGTYEQYFGPGTRLTVT.

CDR3 nucleotide sequence: TGTGCCAGTAGTATAAGAGGACTAGCGGGTTCCTACGAGCAGTACTTC. Amino acids: CASSIRGLAGSYEQYF. J is TRBJ2-7 and V is TRBV19, with 11 bases that match TRBD2. The germline gives CDR1 LNHDA, CDR2 SQIVND (reference sequence). The CDR3 extends over 16 amino acids. V lost 2 bases and J lost 1; bases outside the gene matches: 4. Full variable domain (outside the CDR3, taken from reference TRBV19 and TRBJ2-7): DGGITQSPKYLFRKEGQNVTLSCEQNLNHDAMYWYRQDPGQGLRLIYYSQIVNDFQKGDIAEGYSVSREKKESFPLTVTSAQKNPTAFYLCASSIRGLAGSYEQYFGPGTRLTVT.

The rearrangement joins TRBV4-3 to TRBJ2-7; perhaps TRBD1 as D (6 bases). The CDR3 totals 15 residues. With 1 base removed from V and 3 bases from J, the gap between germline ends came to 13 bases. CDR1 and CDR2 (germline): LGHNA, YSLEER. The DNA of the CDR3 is TGCGCCAGCAGCCAAGCAGCCGGGACAAGCTACGAGCAGTACTTC. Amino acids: CASSQAAGTSYEQYF.

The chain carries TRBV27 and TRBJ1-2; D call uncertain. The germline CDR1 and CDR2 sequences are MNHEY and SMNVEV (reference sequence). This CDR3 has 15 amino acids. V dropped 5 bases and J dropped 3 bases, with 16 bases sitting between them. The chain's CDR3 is CASSPRRGVDYGYTF. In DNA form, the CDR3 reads TGTGCCAGCAGTCCTCGGCGGGGAGTAGACTATGGCTACACCTTC.

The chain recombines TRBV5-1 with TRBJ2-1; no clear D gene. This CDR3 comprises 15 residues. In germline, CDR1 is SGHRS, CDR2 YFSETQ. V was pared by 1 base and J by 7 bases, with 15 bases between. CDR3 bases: TGCGCCAGCAGCTTGCTGACTCGGTCGATGAATGAGCAGTTCTTC. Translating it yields CASSLLTRSMNEQFF.

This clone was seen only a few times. This CDR3 reads CASSIEDEQYF. Written as DNA, the CDR3 is TGTGCCAGTAGTATAGAAGACGAGCAGTACTTC. The chain combines TRBV19 with TRBJ2-7; D is ambiguous. V dropped 0 bases and J dropped 5 bases, with 2 bases sitting between them. CDR3 length: 11 amino acids. Looked up from germline, CDR1 is LNHDA and CDR2 is SQIVND (reference sequence).